This T cell receptor beta chain was documented in a study of Graves' ophthalmopathy and Graves' hyperthyroidism. Amplification targeted the TCR beta CDR3 regions, with RNA transcripts as the source material. An initial RT-PCR round employing HTBI primers preceded a second-round multiplex PCR. TCRdb passed the multiplex PCR reads through MiXCR, listing each CDR3 protein once. In the table there are approximately 380,000 distinct CDR3 sequences, around a fifth of which are singletons. Absence of ophthalmopathy within 18 months of follow-up defined stable hyperthyroidism. The CDR3 length is 16 residues. Trimming pared 5 bases from V and 3 bases from J, leaving 19 bases between. The V gene's germline CDR1 is SEHNR and CDR2 FQNEAQ (reference sequence). This clonotype was counted ten times or more.

The chain recombines TRBV7-9 with TRBJ2-5; the D is unclear. Sequencing was performed on peripheral blood. This receptor was taken from a woman under 30 with stable Graves' hyperthyroidism. This chain's CDR3 is CASSPPPRQLEETQYF. The DNA of the CDR3 is TGTGCCAGCAGCCCGCCCCCGAGACAATTGGAAGAGACCCAGTACTTC.